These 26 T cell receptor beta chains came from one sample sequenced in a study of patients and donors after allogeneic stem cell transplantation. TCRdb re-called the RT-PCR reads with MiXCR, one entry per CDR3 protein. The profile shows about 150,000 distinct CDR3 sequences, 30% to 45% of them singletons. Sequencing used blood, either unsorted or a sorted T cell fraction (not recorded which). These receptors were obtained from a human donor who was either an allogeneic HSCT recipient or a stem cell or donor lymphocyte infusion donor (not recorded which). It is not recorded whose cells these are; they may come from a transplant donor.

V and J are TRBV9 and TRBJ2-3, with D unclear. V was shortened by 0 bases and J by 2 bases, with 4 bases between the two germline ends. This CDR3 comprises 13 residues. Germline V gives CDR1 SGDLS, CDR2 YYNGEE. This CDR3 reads CASSVVNTDTQYF. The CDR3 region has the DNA TGTGCCAGCAGCGTAGTAAACACAGATACGCAGTATTTT.

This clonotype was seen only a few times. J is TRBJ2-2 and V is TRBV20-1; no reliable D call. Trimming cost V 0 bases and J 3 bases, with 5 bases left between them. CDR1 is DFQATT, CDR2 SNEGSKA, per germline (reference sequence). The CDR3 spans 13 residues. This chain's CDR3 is CSAREVDTGELFF. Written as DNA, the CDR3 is TGCAGTGCTAGAGAGGTGGACACCGGGGAGCTGTTTTTT.

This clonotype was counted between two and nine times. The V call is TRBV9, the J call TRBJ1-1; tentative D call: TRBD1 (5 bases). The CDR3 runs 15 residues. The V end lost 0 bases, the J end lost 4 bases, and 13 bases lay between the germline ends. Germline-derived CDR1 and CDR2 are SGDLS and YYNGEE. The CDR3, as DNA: TGTGCCAGCAGCGTAGGGGGGGAAAAGCGCACTGAAGCTTTCTTT. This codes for CASSVGGEKRTEAFF.

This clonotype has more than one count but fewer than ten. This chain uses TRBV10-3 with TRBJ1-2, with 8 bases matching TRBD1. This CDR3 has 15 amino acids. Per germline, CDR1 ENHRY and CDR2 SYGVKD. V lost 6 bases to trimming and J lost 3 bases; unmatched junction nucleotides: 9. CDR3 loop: CAIRPTGENDYGYTF. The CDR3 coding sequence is TGTGCCATCAGGCCGACAGGGGAGAATGACTATGGCTACACCTTC.

The CDR3, as DNA: TGTGCCAGCAGTTTATCGTTCAACTCCTATAATTCACCCCTCCACTTT. The encoded protein is CASSLSFNSYNSPLHF. The V and J genes are TRBV27 and TRBJ1-6; D not certain. V lost 0 bases, J lost 0 bases, and 6 bases lay in between. This CDR3 region has 16 residues. Germline V CDR1 and CDR2: MNHEY, SMNVEV (reference sequence).

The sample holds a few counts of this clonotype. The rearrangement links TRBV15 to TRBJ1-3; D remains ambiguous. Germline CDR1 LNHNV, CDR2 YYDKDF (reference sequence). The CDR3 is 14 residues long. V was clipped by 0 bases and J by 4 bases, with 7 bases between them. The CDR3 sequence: CATSRDMYGNTIYF. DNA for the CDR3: TGTGCCACCAGCAGAGATATGTACGGAAACACCATATATTTT.

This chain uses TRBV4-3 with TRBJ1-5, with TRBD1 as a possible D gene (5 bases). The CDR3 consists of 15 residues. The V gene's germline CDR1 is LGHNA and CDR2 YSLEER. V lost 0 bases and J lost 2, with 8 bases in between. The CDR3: CASSQEEGGNQPQHF. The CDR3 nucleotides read TGCGCCAGCAGCCAAGAAGAAGGGGGCAATCAGCCCCAGCATTTT.

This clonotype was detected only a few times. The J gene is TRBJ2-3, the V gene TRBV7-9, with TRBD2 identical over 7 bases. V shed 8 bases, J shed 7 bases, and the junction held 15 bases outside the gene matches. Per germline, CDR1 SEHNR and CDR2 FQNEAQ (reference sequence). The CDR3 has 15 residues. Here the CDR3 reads CASPPSGGPLHTQYF. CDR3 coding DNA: TGTGCCAGCCCTCCCTCGGGGGGACCCCTCCATACGCAGTATTTT.

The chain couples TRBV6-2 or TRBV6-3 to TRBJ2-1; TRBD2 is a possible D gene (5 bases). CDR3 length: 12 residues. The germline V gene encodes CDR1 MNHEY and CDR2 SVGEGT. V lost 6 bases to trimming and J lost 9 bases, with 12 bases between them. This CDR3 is CASRHGEFEQFF. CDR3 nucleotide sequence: TGTGCCAGCAGGCATGGGGAGTTTGAGCAGTTCTTC.

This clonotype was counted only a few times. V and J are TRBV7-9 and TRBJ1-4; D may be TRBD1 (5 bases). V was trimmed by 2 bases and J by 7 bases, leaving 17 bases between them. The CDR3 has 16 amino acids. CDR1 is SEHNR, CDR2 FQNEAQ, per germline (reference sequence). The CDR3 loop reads CASSLSAGLEGEKLFF. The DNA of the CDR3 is TGTGCCAGCAGCTTATCGGCAGGGTTAGAGGGTGAAAAACTGTTTTTT.

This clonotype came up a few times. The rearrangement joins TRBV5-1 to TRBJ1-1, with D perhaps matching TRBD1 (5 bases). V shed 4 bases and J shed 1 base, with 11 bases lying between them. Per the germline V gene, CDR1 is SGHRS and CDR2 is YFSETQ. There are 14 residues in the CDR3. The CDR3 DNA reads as TGCGCCAGCAGCCCAGCGGGGCCGAACACTGAAGCTTTCTTT. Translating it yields CASSPAGPNTEAFF.

This CDR3 is CSARTGEKLFF. In DNA form, the CDR3 reads TGCAGTGCAAGGACTGGGGAAAAACTGTTTTTT. This chain joins TRBV20-1 and TRBJ1-4, with D uncertain. The V gene's germline CDR1 is DFQATT and CDR2 SNEGSKA (reference sequence). V lost 6 bases and J lost 8, with 10 bases in between. The CDR3 extends over 11 amino acids.

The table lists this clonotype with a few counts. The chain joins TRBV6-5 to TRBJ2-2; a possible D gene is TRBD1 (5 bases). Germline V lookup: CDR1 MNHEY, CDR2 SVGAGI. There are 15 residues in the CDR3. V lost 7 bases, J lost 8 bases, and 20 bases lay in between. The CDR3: CASNSREGLMGELFF. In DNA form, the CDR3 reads TGTGCCAGCAACTCCAGGGAAGGCCTAATGGGGGAGCTGTTTTTT.

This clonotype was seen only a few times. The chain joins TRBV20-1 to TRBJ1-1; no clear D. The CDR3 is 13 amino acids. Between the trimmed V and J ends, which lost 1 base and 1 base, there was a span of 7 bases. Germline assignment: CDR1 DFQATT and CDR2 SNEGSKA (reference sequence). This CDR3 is CSARVSGNTEAFF. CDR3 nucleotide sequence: TGCAGTGCTAGAGTCTCAGGGAACACTGAAGCTTTCTTT.

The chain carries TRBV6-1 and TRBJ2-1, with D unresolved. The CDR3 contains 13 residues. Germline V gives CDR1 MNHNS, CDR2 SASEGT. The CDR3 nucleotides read TGTGCGATCGGGTACAGCAACTACAATGAGCAGTTCTTC. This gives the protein CAIGYSNYNEQFF.

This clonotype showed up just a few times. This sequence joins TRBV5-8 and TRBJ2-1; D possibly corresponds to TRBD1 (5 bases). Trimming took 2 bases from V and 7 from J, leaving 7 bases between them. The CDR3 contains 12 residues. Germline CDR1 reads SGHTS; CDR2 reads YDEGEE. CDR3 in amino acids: CASSFRGNEQFF. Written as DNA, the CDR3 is TGTGCCAGCAGCTTTAGGGGAAATGAGCAGTTCTTC.

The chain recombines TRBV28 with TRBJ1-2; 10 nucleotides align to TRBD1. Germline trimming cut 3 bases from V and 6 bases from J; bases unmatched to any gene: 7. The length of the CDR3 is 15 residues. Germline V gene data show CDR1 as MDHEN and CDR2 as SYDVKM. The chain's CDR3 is CASSFSRTGGDGYTF. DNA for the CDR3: TGTGCCAGCAGTTTCTCAAGGACAGGGGGAGATGGCTACACCTTC.

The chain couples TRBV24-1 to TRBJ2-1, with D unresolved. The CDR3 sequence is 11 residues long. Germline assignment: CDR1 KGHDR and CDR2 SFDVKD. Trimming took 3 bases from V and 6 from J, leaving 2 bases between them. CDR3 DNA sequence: TGTGCCACCAGTGATATCAATGAGCAGTTCTTC. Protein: CATSDINEQFF.

The DNA for the CDR3 is TGTGCCTTCCAACAGGGGGAGCGACCCCGTCTAGCTTTCTTT. Its translation is CAFQQGERPRLAFF. The rearrangement links TRBV30 to TRBJ1-1; TRBD1 matches 8 bases. J lost 10 bases, V lost 7 bases, and 17 bases had no gene match. The CDR3 is made up of 14 amino acids. Germline V gene data show CDR1 as GTSNPN and CDR2 as SVGIG (reference sequence).

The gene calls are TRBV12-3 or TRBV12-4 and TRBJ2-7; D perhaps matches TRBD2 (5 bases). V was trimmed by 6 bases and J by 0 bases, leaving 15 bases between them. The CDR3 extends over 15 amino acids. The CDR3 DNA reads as TGTGCCAGCAGCCGCGGACTCCAGAGCTCCTACGAGCAGTACTTC. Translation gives CASSRGLQSSYEQYF.

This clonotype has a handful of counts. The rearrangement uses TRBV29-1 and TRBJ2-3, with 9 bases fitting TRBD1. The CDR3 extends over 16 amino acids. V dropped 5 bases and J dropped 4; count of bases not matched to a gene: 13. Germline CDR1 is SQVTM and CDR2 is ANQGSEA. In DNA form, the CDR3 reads TGCAGCGTTTTCCCCGCCGGGACAGGGCTAGCAGATACGCAGTATTTT. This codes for CSVFPAGTGLADTQYF.

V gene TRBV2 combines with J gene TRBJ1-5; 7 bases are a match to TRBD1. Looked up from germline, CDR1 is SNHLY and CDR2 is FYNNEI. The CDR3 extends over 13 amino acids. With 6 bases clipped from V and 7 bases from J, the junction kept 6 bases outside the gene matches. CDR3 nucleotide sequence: TGTGCCAGCAGGGGAGACAGGGTCCAGCCCCAGCATTTT. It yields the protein CASRGDRVQPQHF. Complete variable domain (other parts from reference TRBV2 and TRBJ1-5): EPEVTQTPSHQVTQMGQEVILRCVPISNHLYFYWYRQILGQKVEFLVSFYNNEISEKSEIFDDQFSVERPDGSNFTLKIRSTKLEDSAMYFCASRGDRVQPQHFGDGTRLSIL.

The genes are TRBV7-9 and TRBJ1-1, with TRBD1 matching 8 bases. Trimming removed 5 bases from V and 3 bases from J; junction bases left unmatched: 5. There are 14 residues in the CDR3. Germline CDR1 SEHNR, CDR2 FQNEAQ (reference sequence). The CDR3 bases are TGTGCCAGCAGCCCGTGGGACAGGTACACTGAAGCTTTCTTT. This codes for CASSPWDRYTEAFF.

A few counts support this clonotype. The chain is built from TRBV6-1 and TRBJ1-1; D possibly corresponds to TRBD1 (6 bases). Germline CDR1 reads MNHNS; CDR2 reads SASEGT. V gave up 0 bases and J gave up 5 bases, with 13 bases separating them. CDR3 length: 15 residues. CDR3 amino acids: CASSEATGARTEAFF. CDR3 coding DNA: TGTGCCAGCAGTGAAGCTACGGGGGCGCGGACTGAAGCTTTCTTT.

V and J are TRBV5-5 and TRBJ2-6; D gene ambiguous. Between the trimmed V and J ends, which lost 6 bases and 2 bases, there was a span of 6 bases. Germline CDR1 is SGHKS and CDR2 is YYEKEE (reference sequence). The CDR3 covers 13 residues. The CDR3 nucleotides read TGTGCCAGCACCGCGACTGGGGCCAACGTCCTGACTTTC. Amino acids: CASTATGANVLTF.

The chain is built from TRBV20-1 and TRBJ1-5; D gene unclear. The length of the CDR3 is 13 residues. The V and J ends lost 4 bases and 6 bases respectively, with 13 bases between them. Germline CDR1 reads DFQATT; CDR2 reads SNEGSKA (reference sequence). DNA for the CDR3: TGCAGTGCTAACCTAAAAGAGGTTCAGCCCCAGCATTTT. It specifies CSANLKEVQPQHF.